This TCR beta chain was obtained from a study of blood T cell repertoires in COVID-19 (dated by TCRdb to the early 2020s). Some background on the complete study: Samples covering the acute and convalescent phases of COVID-19 were provided by collaborators in the United States, Italy and Spain. The repertoires were made available in a free public database intended to serve as a resource for research on the immune response to SARS-CoV-2. The dataset comprised deeply sampled blood TCRbeta repertoires from subjects exposed to, actively infected with, or recovered from COVID-19. The prospective study material was composed of cDNA or gDNA derived from T cells, B-cell-depleted T cells, or PBMCs. A de-identified subject ID, COVID-19 status, age in years and sex were almost always included in the sample metadata. The samples were drawn from the first 160 participants of the ongoing ImmuneRACE study and from 950 to 1,500 subjects provided by 6 global collaborators. Where available, HLA class I and class II types were obtained from metadata supplied by the sample provider rather than from assay-based typing. Beyond this particular receptor, the publication reports: How much clinical and demographic metadata was included differed by source and by participant, and the metadata was provided uncurated.

On this clone: It lacks a known antigen. No base quality information exists; no much larger clone differs at one position.

V was cut back by 5 bases and J by 5 bases, leaving a gap of 17 bases between them. The CDR3 measures 14 amino acids from cysteine to phenylalanine. The entry retains the CDR3 DNA only, 42 bases that are in frame from base 1. CDR1 SGHDT and CDR2 YYEEEE are derived from the germline V gene. Each collaborating institution followed its own protocols to collect whole blood in K2EDTA tubes. For TCRbeta analysis, collaborators shipped samples in one of three forms: frozen whole blood, isolated PBMCs, or DNA extracted from either of those sample types. The immunoSEQ Assay, a bias-controlled multiplex PCR, was used to amplify TCRbeta CDR3 regions from genomic DNA. In the paper's pipeline: The number of nucleated cells in each sample was estimated from the amplification of reference gene primers within the assay. To quantify the absolute abundance of each unique TCRbeta CDR3 rearrangement, sequence reads were collapsed and filtered. For each sample, productive Simpson clonality was calculated by taking the square root of Simpson's diversity index across productive rearrangements. What TCRdb holds here is the immuneACCESS table cut down to in-frame rearrangements. Part of the clones is not present; checked against another copy, under half of the missing clones reflect an unresolved V gene, and the others are unexplained. V, J and clone size derive from that table, while D and trimming were established from the DNA sequence. The sample table records under 150,000 clones; about three quarters of these occur just once. Around 14% of the sample belongs to the ten largest clones.

The origin of this receptor is an elderly man with acute or convalescent COVID-19. Source material: peripheral blood. The chain employs TRBV5-6 and TRBJ2-7, with TRBD1 as a weak D call on 5 bases. The CDR3 region has the sequence CASSHANRKNEQYF. The bases read TGTGCCAGCAGTCACGCTAACAGGAAAAACGAGCAGTACTTC.